A single sample is the source of the 28 T cell receptor beta chains below, sequenced in a study of response to subunit inactivated influenza vaccine. TCRdb reprocessed the RT-PCR reads with MiXCR, giving one entry per CDR3 protein. The data show hundreds of thousands of distinct CDR3 sequences, 10% to 15% seen once. This specimen was PBMCs from blood, taken on the day of vaccination. The receptors originated from a man aged 45-65 years who received an inactivated influenza vaccine.

Only a few counts were recorded for this clonotype. The genes are TRBV5-1 and TRBJ2-2; the D gene is possibly TRBD1 (6 bases). Germline CDR1 is SGHRS and CDR2 is YFSETQ. There are 16 residues in the CDR3. The germline V and J ends were trimmed by 5 bases and 6 bases, with 20 bases remaining between them. The CDR3 sequence is CASRYSGTNYPGELFF. The CDR3, as DNA: TGCGCCAGCAGATACTCCGGGACAAATTACCCCGGGGAGCTGTTTTTT.

This clonotype was seen many times. The chain couples TRBV19 to TRBJ2-1; TRBD2 aligns across 11 bases. V trimming: 6 bases; J trimming: 0 bases; junction bases outside the gene matches: 7. The germline CDR1 and CDR2 sequences are LNHDA and SQIVND (reference sequence). There are 17 residues in the CDR3. In nucleotides, the CDR3 is TGTGCCAGTAGGGCACTAGCGGGGGCCTCCTCCTACAATGAGCAGTTCTTC. Amino acid sequence: CASRALAGASSYNEQFF. Combining the CDR3 with reference TRBV19 and TRBJ2-1 gives the whole variable domain DGGITQSPKYLFRKEGQNVTLSCEQNLNHDAMYWYRQDPGQGLRLIYYSQIVNDFQKGDIAEGYSVSREKKESFPLTVTSAQKNPTAFYLCASRALAGASSYNEQFFGPGTRLTVL.

J is TRBJ2-1 and V is TRBV5-1; D possibly corresponds to TRBD2 (5 bases). Deletions cut 0 bases from V and 0 bases from J, with 10 bases between. CDR1 SGHRS and CDR2 YFSETQ come from the germline V gene. CDR3 length equals 16 residues. CDR3 amino acids: CASSLVGADSYNEQFF. The CDR3 region has the DNA TGCGCCAGCAGCTTGGTAGGAGCGGACTCCTACAATGAGCAGTTCTTC.

This clonotype showed up just a few times. The chain combines TRBV29-1 with TRBJ2-5, with unresolved D. The CDR3 totals 11 residues. V shed 4 bases and J shed 4 bases, with 7 bases lying between them. Germline V CDR1 and CDR2: SQVTM, ANQGSEA. CDR3 in amino acids: CSVVPGETQYF. In nucleotides, the CDR3 is TGCAGCGTTGTTCCGGGAGAGACCCAGTACTTC.

The sample holds a few counts of this clonotype. This chain uses TRBV12-3 or TRBV12-4 with TRBJ1-5; D ambiguous. The V end lost 7 bases, the J end lost 6 bases, and 16 bases lay between the germline ends. The CDR3 loop spans 14 amino acids. CDR3 DNA: TGTGCCAGCACCCTAGACGGGCGGGTTCAGCCCCAGCATTTT. Protein sequence: CASTLDGRVQPQHF.

The rearrangement uses TRBV13 and TRBJ2-5, with D unresolved. V was pared by 10 bases and J by 2 bases, with 11 bases between. Germline V gives CDR1 PRHDT, CDR2 FYEKMQ (reference sequence). CDR3 size: 12 residues. This CDR3 is CAMGLGQETQYF. The CDR3 DNA reads TGTGCCATGGGCCTGGGGCAAGAGACCCAGTACTTC. Full variable domain (missing parts from reference TRBV13 and TRBJ2-5): AAGVIQSPRHLIKEKRETATLKCYPIPRHDTVYWYQQGPGQDPQFLISFYEKMQSDKGSIPDRFSAQQFSDYHSELNMSSLELGDSALYFCAMGLGQETQYFGPGTRLLVL.

The rearrangement joins TRBV12-3 or TRBV12-4 to TRBJ2-7, with D perhaps TRBD1 or TRBD2 (6 bases each). This CDR3 has 13 residues. Between the trimmed V and J ends, which lost 6 bases and 2 bases, there was a span of 11 bases. CDR3 region: CASRNGGAYEQYF. The CDR3 DNA sequence: TGTGCCAGCAGAAACGGGGGCGCCTACGAGCAGTACTTC.

CDR3 residues: CASRNSGGNEQYF. The CDR3 DNA reads TGTGCCAGCAGAAATAGCGGGGGGAACGAGCAGTACTTC. This chain connects TRBV3-1 to TRBJ2-7; TRBD2 agrees at 10 bases. Germline V lookup: CDR1 LGHDT, CDR2 YNNKEL (reference sequence). The V and J ends lost 6 bases and 5 bases, in that order; junction bases with no gene match: 4. This CDR3 comprises 13 residues.

V usage is TRBV12-3 or TRBV12-4 and J usage is TRBJ2-1; 8 nucleotides match TRBD2. Losses at the gene ends were 5 bases for V and 7 bases for J; bases not matched to a gene: 13. The CDR3 has 16 residues. The CDR3 loop is CASSAPGTRLSNEQFF. In DNA form, the CDR3 reads TGTGCCAGCAGTGCCCCCGGGACTAGACTGAGTAATGAGCAGTTCTTC.

This clonotype was counted only a few times. The chain has TRBV10-3 and TRBJ2-2, with 15 bases that match TRBD2. Germline values: CDR1 ENHRY, CDR2 SYGVKD. The CDR3 extends over 14 amino acids. J lost 7 bases, V lost 8 bases, and 2 bases had no gene match. The CDR3 is CAIGTSGRIGELFF. The CDR3 DNA reads as TGTGCCATCGGGACTAGCGGGAGGATCGGGGAGCTGTTTTTT.

This clonotype has only a few counts. V gene TRBV20-1 combines with J gene TRBJ2-2; a possible D gene is TRBD1 (6 bases). The length of the CDR3 is 15 residues. Trimming took 0 bases from V and 3 from J, leaving 11 bases between them. Germline CDR1 is DFQATT and CDR2 is SNEGSKA (reference sequence). DNA of the CDR3: TGCAGTGCTAGAGATCGTAGGGGGTACACCGGGGAGCTGTTTTTT. Translated, it gives CSARDRRGYTGELFF.

The chain has TRBV5-1 and TRBJ2-2; 7 bases align to TRBD2. Trimming removed 5 bases from V and 5 bases from J; junction bases left unmatched: 6. Germline V gene data show CDR1 as SGHRS and CDR2 as YFSETQ. There are 14 residues in the CDR3. The CDR3 region is CASREGLVTGELFF. The CDR3 DNA sequence: TGCGCCAGCAGAGAAGGACTAGTGACCGGGGAGCTGTTTTTT.

This clonotype was recorded a few times. The V and J genes are TRBV9 and TRBJ1-4; D may be TRBD1 (5 bases). V was trimmed by 0 bases and J by 0 bases, leaving 6 bases between them. Germline lookup yields CDR1 SGDLS and CDR2 YYNGEE. The CDR3 runs 15 residues. CDR3 loop: CASSVGQTTNEKLFF. In nucleotides, the CDR3 is TGTGCCAGCAGCGTAGGACAGACAACTAATGAAAAACTGTTTTTT.

This sequence joins TRBV7-9 and TRBJ2-1; 11 bases line up with TRBD2. The CDR3 is made up of 16 amino acids. The V and J ends lost 1 base and 6 bases, in that order; junction bases with no gene match: 5. Germline V lookup: CDR1 SEHNR, CDR2 FQNEAQ (reference sequence). The CDR3 spells CASSLGGGLAANEQFF. The CDR3, as DNA: TGTGCCAGCAGCTTAGGCGGGGGACTAGCGGCCAATGAGCAGTTCTTC.

In this sample, this clonotype turned up many times. The J gene is TRBJ2-7, the V gene TRBV10-3; TRBD1 matches 10 bases. V was clipped by 10 bases and J by 2 bases; unmatched bases: 14. From germline, CDR1 is ENHRY and CDR2 SYGVKD. The CDR3 runs to 16 residues. In nucleotides, the CDR3 is TGTGCCACCGGCGGGACAGGGGATCCTCTAACCTACGAGCAGTACTTC. Translation: CATGGTGDPLTYEQYF.

The chain has TRBV12-3 or TRBV12-4 and TRBJ2-3, with 7 bases lining up with TRBD1. This CDR3 has 15 residues. V lost 5 bases, J lost 2 bases, and 7 bases stayed unmatched. The CDR3 loop is CASSHTGTATDTQYF. CDR3 nucleotides: TGTGCCAGCAGTCACACCGGGACAGCCACAGATACGCAGTATTTT.

Ten or more counts support this clonotype. The chain is built from TRBV29-1 and TRBJ2-2; D may be TRBD1 or TRBD2 (6 bases each). The CDR3 covers 16 residues. The germline V gene encodes CDR1 SQVTM and CDR2 ANQGSEA. V shed 2 bases and J shed 2 bases, with 15 bases lying between them. CDR3 in DNA: TGCAGCGTTGAATTGCGGGGCAGGGGTAACACCGGGGAGCTGTTTTTT. Translating it yields CSVELRGRGNTGELFF.

This clonotype was picked up a small number of times. The V and J genes are TRBV5-1 and TRBJ2-1, with 15 bases identical to TRBD2. This CDR3 spans 14 amino acids. Germline V CDR1 and CDR2: SGHRS, YFSETQ. The V gene end was trimmed by 4 bases and the J gene end by 15 bases; junction bases not matched to a gene: 8. The CDR3 sequence: CASSIGTSGRNLFF. CDR3 in DNA: TGCGCCAGCAGCATCGGGACTAGCGGGAGGAATCTGTTCTTC.

This clonotype was counted a few times. The J gene is TRBJ2-1, the V gene TRBV6-2 or TRBV6-3; D is possibly TRBD1 or TRBD2 (5 bases each). V was cut by 7 bases and J by 15 bases, with 16 bases left in between. CDR1 is MNHEY and CDR2 is SVGEGT in the germline V gene. The CDR3 runs 11 residues. The CDR3 is CASTNGALPFF. CDR3 DNA sequence: TGTGCCAGCACCAACGGGGCTTTACCGTTCTTC.

V and J are TRBV12-3 or TRBV12-4 and TRBJ1-1; TRBD1 matches 10 bases. V lost 6 bases, J lost 5 bases, and 3 bases stayed unmatched. This CDR3 contains 13 residues. The CDR3, as DNA: TGTGCCAGCAGCCGACAGGGGGCGACTGAAGCTTTCTTT. Amino acid sequence: CASSRQGATEAFF.

J is TRBJ1-1 and V is TRBV20-1, with no clear D. Deletions cut 5 bases from V and 1 base from J, with 17 bases between. The CDR3 runs 15 residues. From germline, CDR1 is DFQATT and CDR2 SNEGSKA (reference sequence). Here the CDR3 reads CSASYAAAGNTEAFF. The CDR3 coding sequence is TGCAGTGCTTCCTATGCAGCCGCGGGGAACACTGAAGCTTTCTTT.

This clonotype has just a few counts. The chain couples TRBV3-1 to TRBJ2-7; 10 nucleotides match TRBD1. V lost 3 bases to trimming and J lost 6 bases; unmatched junction nucleotides: 8. Germline V gene lookup returns CDR1 LGHDT and CDR2 YNNKEL (reference sequence). CDR3 length: 15 residues. This CDR3 is CASSQTGTGVPEQYF. The CDR3 region has the DNA TGTGCCAGCAGCCAGACCGGGACAGGGGTTCCCGAGCAGTACTTC.

This clonotype was found many times. The J gene is TRBJ1-4, the V gene TRBV20-1; D is undetermined. Per the germline V gene, CDR1 is DFQATT and CDR2 is SNEGSKA (reference sequence). With 6 bases removed from V and 0 bases from J, the gap between germline ends came to 11 bases. The CDR3 has 14 amino acids. The chain's CDR3 is CSAQRTATNEKLFF. CDR3 bases: TGCAGTGCCCAGAGAACTGCAACTAATGAAAAACTGTTTTTT.

The table lists this clonotype with a few counts. This chain connects TRBV6-2 or TRBV6-3 to TRBJ1-5; 7 positions agree with TRBD1. The CDR3 has 15 residues. The V segment lost 5 bases and the J segment 10 bases; nucleotides outside the gene matches: 14. CDR1 and CDR2 (germline): MNHEY, SVGEGT. CDR3 amino acids: CASSRSTGSGSPQHF. DNA of the CDR3: TGTGCCAGCAGTCGATCGACAGGGTCGGGATCCCCCCAGCATTTT.

This clonotype was seen only a few times. This chain links TRBV7-6 with TRBJ2-5, with 10 nucleotides matching TRBD2. Germline-derived CDR1 and CDR2 are SGHVS and FNYEAQ. This CDR3 is 16 amino acids long. The trim removed 4 bases at V and 5 bases at J, leaving 10 bases unmatched. CDR3 bases: TGTGCCAGCAGCTCCTTAGCGGGAGGAGGGTTGGAGACCCAGTACTTC. Translating it yields CASSSLAGGGLETQYF.

This clonotype was counted between two and nine times. The genes are TRBV3-1 and TRBJ2-5, with TRBD1 as a possible D gene (5 bases). The CDR3 length is 14 residues. Trimming took off 2 bases at V and 3 bases at J, with 10 bases between the two ends. Looked up from germline, CDR1 is LGHDT and CDR2 is YNNKEL (reference sequence). The CDR3 DNA reads as TGTGCCAGCAGCCAACTACCAGGGAAAGAGACCCAGTACTTC. Translated, it gives CASSQLPGKETQYF.

The chain combines TRBV7-9 with TRBJ1-3, with a possible D match to TRBD1 (5 bases). V was trimmed by 5 bases and J by 8 bases, leaving 16 bases between them. The CDR3 is 14 amino acids. Germline CDR1 and CDR2: SEHNR and FQNEAQ (reference sequence). The CDR3: CASSPGTSADTIYF. Here the CDR3 DNA reads TGTGCCAGCAGCCCGGGGACGTCGGCGGACACCATATATTTT.

This clonotype was counted between two and nine times. The gene calls are TRBV11-2 and TRBJ1-2; the D gene is possibly TRBD1 (6 bases). The CDR3 has 14 amino acids. Germline V gives CDR1 SGHAT, CDR2 FQNNGV. V lost 1 base, J lost 7 bases, and 13 bases lay in between. CDR3 region: CASSLGSGASGYTF. Here the CDR3 DNA reads TGTGCCAGCAGCTTAGGTTCGGGGGCATCTGGCTACACCTTC.